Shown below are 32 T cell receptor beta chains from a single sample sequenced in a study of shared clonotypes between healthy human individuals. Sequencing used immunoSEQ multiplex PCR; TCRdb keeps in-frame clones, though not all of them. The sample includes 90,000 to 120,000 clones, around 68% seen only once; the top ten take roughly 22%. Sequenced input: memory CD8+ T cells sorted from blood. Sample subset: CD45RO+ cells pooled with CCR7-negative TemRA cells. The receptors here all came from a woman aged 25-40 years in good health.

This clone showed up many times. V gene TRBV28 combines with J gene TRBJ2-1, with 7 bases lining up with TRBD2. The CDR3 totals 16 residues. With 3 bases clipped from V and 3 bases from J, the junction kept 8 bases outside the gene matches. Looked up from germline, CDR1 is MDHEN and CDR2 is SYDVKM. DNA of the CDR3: TGTGCCAGCAGTTTTCAGTCCTCGGGGGGCTACAATGAGCAGTTCTTC. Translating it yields CASSFQSSGGYNEQFF.

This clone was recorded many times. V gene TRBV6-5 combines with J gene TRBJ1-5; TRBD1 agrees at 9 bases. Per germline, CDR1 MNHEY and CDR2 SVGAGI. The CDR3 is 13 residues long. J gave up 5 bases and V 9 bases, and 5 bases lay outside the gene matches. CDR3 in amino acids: CASGGTGYQPQHF. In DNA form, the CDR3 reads TGTGCCAGTGGGGGGACAGGGTATCAGCCCCAGCATTTT.

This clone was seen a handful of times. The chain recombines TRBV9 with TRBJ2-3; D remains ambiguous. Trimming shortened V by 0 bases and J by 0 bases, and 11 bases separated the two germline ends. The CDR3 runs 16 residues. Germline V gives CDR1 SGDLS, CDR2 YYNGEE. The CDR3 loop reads CASSVDLGISTDTQYF. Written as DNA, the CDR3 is TGTGCCAGCAGCGTAGACCTAGGAATTAGCACAGATACGCAGTATTTT.

The CDR3 coding sequence is TGTGCCAGCAGCTTCCGGGACAGGATGTACAATGAGCAGTTCTTC. Its protein is CASSFRDRMYNEQFF. This chain uses TRBV7-2 with TRBJ2-1; 8 nucleotides line up with TRBD1. CDR1 and CDR2 from the germline V gene are SGHTA and FQGNSA. This CDR3 is 15 amino acids long. V was pared by 3 bases and J by 4 bases, with 5 bases of the junction left unmatched.

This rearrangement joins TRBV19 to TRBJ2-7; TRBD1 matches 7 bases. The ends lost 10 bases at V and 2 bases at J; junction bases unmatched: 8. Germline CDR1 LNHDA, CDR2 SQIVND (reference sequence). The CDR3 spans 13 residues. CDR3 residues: CATSFGTAYEQYF. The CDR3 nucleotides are TGTGCCACCTCTTTCGGGACAGCCTACGAGCAGTACTTC.

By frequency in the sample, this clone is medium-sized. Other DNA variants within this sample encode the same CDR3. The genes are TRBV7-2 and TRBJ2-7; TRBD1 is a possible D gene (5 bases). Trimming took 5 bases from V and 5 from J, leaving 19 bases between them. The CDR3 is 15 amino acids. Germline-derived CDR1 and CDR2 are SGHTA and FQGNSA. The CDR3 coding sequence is TGTGCCAGCAGCCTAGGGGCGGCTAGTTTTAACGAGCAGTACTTC. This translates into CASSLGAASFNEQYF.

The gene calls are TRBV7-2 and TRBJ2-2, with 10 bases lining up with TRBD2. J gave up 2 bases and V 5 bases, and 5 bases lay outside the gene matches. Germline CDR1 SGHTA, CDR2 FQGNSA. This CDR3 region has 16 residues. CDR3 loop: CASSPGLASNTGELFF. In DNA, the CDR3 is TGTGCCAGCAGCCCGGGACTAGCGAGTAACACCGGGGAGCTGTTTTTT.

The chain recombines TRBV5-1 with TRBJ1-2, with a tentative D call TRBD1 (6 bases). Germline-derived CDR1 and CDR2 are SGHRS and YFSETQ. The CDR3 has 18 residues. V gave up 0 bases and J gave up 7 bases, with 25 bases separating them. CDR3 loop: CASSLVFEGGSKDAGYTF. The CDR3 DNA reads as TGCGCCAGCAGCTTGGTATTCGAAGGGGGGAGCAAGGATGCTGGCTACACCTTC. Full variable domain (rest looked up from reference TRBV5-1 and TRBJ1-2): KAGVTQTPRYLIKTRGQQVTLSCSPISGHRSVSWYQQTPGQGLQFLFEYFSETQRNKGNFPGRFSGRQFSNSRSEMNVSTLELGDSALYLCASSLVFEGGSKDAGYTFGSGTRLTVV.

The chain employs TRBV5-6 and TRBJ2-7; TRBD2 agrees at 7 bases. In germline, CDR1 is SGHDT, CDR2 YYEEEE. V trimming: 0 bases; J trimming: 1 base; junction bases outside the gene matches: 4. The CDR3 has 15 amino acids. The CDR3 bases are TGTGCCAGCAGCTTGGGGAGCGGGATATCCTACGAGCAGTACTTC. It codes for CASSLGSGISYEQYF.

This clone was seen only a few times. The CDR3 nucleotides read TGTGCCAGCAGAGCGGGACTCGGGTATGGCTACACCTTC. Amino acid sequence: CASRAGLGYGYTF. V gene TRBV11-2 combines with J gene TRBJ1-2; TRBD1 is a possible D gene (5 bases). The CDR3 extends over 13 amino acids. CDR1 and CDR2 from the germline V gene are SGHAT and FQNNGV. Between the trimmed V and J ends, which lost 6 bases and 5 bases, there was a span of 13 bases.

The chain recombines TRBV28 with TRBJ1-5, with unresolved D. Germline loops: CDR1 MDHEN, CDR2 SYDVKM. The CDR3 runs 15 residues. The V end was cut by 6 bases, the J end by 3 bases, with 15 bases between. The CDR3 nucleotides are TGTGCCAGCAGCAAAGAACAGAGATACAATCAGCCCCAGCATTTT. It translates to CASSKEQRYNQPQHF.

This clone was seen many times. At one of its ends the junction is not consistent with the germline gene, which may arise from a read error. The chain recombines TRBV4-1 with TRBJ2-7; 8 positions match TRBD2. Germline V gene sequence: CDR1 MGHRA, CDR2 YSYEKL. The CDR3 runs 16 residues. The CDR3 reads CASSHESGRGGDEQYF. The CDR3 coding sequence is TGTGCCAGCAGCCACGAAAGCGGGAGAGGGGGTGACGAGCAGTACTTC.

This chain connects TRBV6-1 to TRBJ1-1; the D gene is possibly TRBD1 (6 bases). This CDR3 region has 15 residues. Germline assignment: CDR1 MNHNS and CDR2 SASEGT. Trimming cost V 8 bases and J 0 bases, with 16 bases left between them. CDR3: CASLDRWTLNTEAFF. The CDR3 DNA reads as TGTGCCAGCCTCGACAGGTGGACCTTGAACACTGAAGCTTTCTTT.

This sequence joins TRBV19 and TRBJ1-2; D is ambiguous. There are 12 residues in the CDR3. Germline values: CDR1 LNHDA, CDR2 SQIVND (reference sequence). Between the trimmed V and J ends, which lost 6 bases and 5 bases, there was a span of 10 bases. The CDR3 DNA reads TGTGCCAGTAGCCAACCTCCTTATGGCTACACCTTC. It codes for CASSQPPYGYTF.

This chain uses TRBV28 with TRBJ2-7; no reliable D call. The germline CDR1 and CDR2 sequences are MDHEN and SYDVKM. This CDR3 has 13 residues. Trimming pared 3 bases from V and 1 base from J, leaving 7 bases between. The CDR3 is CASSLKISYEQYF. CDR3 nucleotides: TGTGCCAGCAGTTTGAAAATATCCTACGAGCAGTACTTC. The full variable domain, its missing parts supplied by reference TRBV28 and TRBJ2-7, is DVKVTQSSRYLVKRTGEKVFLECVQDMDHENMFWYRQDPGLGLRLIYFSYDVKMKEKGDIPEGYSVSREKKERFSLILESASTNQTSMYLCASSLKISYEQYFGPGTRLTVT.

The CDR3 DNA is TGTGCCAGCGCCGGACAGGACACCGGGGAGCTGTTTTTT. It specifies CASAGQDTGELFF. The genes are TRBV6-6 and TRBJ2-2, with 7 bases lining up with TRBD1. The CDR3 covers 13 residues. V lost 8 bases and J lost 3; bases outside the gene matches: 3. CDR1 and CDR2 (germline): MNHNY, SVGAGI (reference sequence).

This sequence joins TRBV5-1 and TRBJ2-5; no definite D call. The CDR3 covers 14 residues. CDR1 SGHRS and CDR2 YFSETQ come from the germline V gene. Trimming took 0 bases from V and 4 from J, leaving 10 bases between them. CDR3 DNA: TGCGCCAGCAGCTTGGATCAAATGGGAGAGACCCAGTACTTC. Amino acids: CASSLDQMGETQYF.

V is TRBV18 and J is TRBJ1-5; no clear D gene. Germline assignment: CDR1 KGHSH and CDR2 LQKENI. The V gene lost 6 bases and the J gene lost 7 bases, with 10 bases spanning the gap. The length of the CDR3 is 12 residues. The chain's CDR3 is CASSHGVQPQHF. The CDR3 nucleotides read TGTGCCAGCTCCCACGGCGTGCAGCCCCAGCATTTT.

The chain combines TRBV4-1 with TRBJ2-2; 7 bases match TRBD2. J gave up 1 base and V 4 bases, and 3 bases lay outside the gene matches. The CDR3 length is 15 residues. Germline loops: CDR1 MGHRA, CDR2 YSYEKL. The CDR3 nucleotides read TGCGCCAGCAGCCTACTAGCGTTGAACACCGGGGAGCTGTTTTTT. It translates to CASSLLALNTGELFF.

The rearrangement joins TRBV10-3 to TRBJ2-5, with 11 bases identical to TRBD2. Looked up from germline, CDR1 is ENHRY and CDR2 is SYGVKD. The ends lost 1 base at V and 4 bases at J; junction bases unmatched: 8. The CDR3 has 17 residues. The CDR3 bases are TGTGCCATCAGTGAGTGGAAAGAAGGACTAGCGGGAGAGACCCAGTACTTC. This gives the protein CAISEWKEGLAGETQYF.

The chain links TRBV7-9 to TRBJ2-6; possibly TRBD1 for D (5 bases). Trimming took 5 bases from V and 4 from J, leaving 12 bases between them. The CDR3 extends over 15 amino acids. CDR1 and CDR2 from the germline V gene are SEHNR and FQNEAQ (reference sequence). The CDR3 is CASSPTGFGANVLTF. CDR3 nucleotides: TGTGCCAGCAGCCCCACAGGTTTCGGGGCCAACGTCCTGACTTTC.

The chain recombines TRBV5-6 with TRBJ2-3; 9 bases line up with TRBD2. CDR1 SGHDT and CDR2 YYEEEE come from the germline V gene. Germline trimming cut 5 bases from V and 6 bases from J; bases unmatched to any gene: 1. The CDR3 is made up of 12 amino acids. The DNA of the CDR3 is TGTGCCAGCAGGGGACTAGCTGATACGCAGTATTTT. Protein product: CASRGLADTQYF.

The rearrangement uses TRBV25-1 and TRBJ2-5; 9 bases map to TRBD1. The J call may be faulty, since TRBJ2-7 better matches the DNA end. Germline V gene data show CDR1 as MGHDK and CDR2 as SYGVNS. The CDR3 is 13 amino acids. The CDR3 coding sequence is TGTGCCAGCATAGGACAGGGGTCCTACGAGCAGTACTTC. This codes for CASIGQGSYEQYF.

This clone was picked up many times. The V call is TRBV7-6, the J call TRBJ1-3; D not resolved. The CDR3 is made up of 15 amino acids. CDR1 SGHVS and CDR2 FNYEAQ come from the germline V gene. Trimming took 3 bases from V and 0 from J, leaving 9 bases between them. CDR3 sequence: CASSFSQSSGNTIYF. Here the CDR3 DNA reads TGTGCCAGCAGCTTTAGTCAGAGCTCTGGAAACACCATATATTTT.

In nucleotides, the CDR3 is TGCGCCAGCAGTGGAGACAGGGCGCCTTTGGTATACAATCAGCCCCAGCATTTT. It yields the protein CASSGDRAPLVYNQPQHF. The rearrangement uses TRBV10-2 and TRBJ1-5; 7 bases fit TRBD1. V was clipped by 4 bases and J by 3 bases; unmatched bases: 15. The CDR3 spans 18 residues. The germline CDR1 and CDR2 sequences are WSHSY and SAAADI.

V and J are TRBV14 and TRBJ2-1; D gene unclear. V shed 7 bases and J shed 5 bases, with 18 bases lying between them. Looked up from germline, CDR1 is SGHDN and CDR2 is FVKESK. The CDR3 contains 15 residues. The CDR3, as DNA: TGTGCCAGCAATGAAGCCCTCGGGTTTAACAATGAGCAGTTCTTC. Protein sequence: CASNEALGFNNEQFF.

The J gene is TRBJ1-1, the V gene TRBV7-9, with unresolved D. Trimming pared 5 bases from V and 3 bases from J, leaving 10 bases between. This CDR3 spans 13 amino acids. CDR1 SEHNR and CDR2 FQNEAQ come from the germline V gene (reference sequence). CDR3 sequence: CASSPKLDTEAFF. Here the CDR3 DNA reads TGTGCCAGCAGCCCCAAACTAGACACTGAAGCTTTCTTT.

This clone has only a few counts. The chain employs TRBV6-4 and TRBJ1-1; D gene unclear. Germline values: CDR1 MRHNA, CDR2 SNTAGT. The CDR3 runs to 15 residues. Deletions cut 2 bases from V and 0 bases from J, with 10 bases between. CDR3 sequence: CASSDSGEMNTEAFF. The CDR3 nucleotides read TGTGCCAGCAGTGACAGTGGCGAAATGAACACTGAAGCTTTCTTT.

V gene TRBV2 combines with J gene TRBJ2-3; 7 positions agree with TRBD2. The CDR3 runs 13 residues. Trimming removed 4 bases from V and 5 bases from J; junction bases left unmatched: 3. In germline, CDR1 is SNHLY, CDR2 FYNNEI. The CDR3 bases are TGTGCCAGCAGTGTCCTAGCGGTAGATACGCAGTATTTT. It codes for CASSVLAVDTQYF.

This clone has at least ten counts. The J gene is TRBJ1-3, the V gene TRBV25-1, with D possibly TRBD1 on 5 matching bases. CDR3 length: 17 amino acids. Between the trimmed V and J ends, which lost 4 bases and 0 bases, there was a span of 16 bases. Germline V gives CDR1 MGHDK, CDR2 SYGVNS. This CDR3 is CASSVNGGGSSGNTIYF. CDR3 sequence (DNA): TGTGCCAGCAGTGTCAATGGGGGGGGATCCTCTGGAAACACCATATATTTT.

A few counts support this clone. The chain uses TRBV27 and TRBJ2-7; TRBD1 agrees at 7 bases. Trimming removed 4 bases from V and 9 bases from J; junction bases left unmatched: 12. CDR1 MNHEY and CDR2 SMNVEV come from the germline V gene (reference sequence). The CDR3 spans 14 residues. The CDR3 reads CASSSGQEPTRQYF. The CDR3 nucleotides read TGTGCCAGCAGTTCAGGACAGGAGCCTACGAGGCAGTACTTC.

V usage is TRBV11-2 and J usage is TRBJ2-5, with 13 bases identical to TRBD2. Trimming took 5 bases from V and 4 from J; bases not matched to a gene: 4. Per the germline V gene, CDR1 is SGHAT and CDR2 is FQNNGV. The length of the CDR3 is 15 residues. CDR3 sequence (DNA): TGTGCCAGCAGCGAACTAGCGGGAGGGGGAGAGACCCAGTACTTC. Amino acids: CASSELAGGGETQYF.